This is a list of T cell receptor beta chains from one sample in a study of blood T cell repertoires in COVID-19. Assay: immunoSEQ multiplex PCR; the TCRdb copy retains only in-frame clones and omits some. This table has around 28,000 clones, roughly 90% appearing once. Sequencing was performed on peripheral blood. These receptor sequences come from a human donor in a cohort sampled during active COVID-19. Each CDR3 is given with its conserved first and last residue. D genes are given only for firm matches. Only some rows state a clone size, as once, few, many or a class for expanded clones.

cdr3_nt cdr3_aa clone_size j_call cdr3_length d_call v_call
TGTGCCAGCTCACCACCGGAGGGGGCGGACGGTGAAGCTTTCTTT CASSPPEGADGEAFF . TRBJ1-1 15 TRBD1 TRBV18
TGTGCCAGCAGCTTAGAGACAGGGCCTTTCTTT CASSLETGPFF . TRBJ1-1 11 TRBD1 TRBV7-9
TGCGCCAGCAGCCAAGATCGGGACTATGGCTACACCTTC CASSQDRDYGYTF . TRBJ1-2 13 . TRBV4-1
TGTGCCAGCAGCTCCGTGAACACTGAAGCTTTCTTT CASSSVNTEAFF few TRBJ1-1 12 . TRBV7-3
TGTGCCAGCAGCCCCGGTCAGACAGATGAGCAGTTCTTC CASSPGQTDEQFF . TRBJ2-1 13 . TRBV7-2
TGTGCCAGCAGTCCCCTCAGGGGTTTTCGAGGAGATACGCAGTATTTT CASSPLRGFRGDTQYF . TRBJ2-3 16 . TRBV28
TGTGCCAGCAGCCAATTCAGGGGGCTTGGTTACGAGCAGTACTTC CASSQFRGLGYEQYF once TRBJ2-7 15 TRBD1 TRBV14
TGCGCCAGCAGCCCGGCGGGACAGGGGAACAATGAGCAGTTCTTC CASSPAGQGNNEQFF . TRBJ2-1 15 TRBD1 TRBV5-1
TGCGCCAGCAGCTTCAGGGGCGGGGAGACCCAGTACTTC CASSFRGGETQYF . TRBJ2-5 13 . TRBV5-1
TGTGCCACCAGTGATGTGTCAGGGGGGCCAGATACGCAGTATTTT CATSDVSGGPDTQYF . TRBJ2-3 15 . TRBV24-1
TGTGCCAGCAGCTTATGGCAGGATACTGGCTACACCTTC CASSLWQDTGYTF . TRBJ1-2 13 . TRBV7-2
TGTGCCAGTACTCAGTTGGGAGTACTCTCCTACGAGCAGTACTTC CASTQLGVLSYEQYF . TRBJ2-7 15 . TRBV6-5
TGTGCCAGCACCGGGACTAGCGGGGTTACGAGCCAAGAGACCCAGTACTTC CASTGTSGVTSQETQYF . TRBJ2-5 17 TRBD2 TRBV11-3
TGTGCCAGCAGCTTAGAGGGAGGCCGGTCTAATGAAAAACTGTTTTTT CASSLEGGRSNEKLFF . TRBJ1-4 16 . TRBV7-8
TGTGCCGGAAGACAGGGGCCGAACACCGGGGAGCTGTTTTTT CAGRQGPNTGELFF . TRBJ2-2 14 TRBD1 TRBV19
TGCGCCAGCAGCCAAGATGGGACAGGCTACAATGAGCAGTTCTTC CASSQDGTGYNEQFF . TRBJ2-1 15 TRBD1 TRBV4-1
TGTGCCAGTAGTTTCCCCGAGGGGGACAGCGCGTCGATTCGAAATCAGCCCCAGCATTTT CASSFPEGDSASIRNQPQHF few TRBJ1-5 20 TRBD1 TRBV19
TGTGCCAGCAGCTTAGCGGGACACGCCGGTTCAGGGTACGAGCAGTACTTC CASSLAGHAGSGYEQYF . TRBJ2-7 17 . TRBV7-8
TGTGCCAGCGGGGGACAGGGGGACCTCAATCAGCCCCAGCATTTT CASGGQGDLNQPQHF . TRBJ1-5 15 TRBD1 TRBV2
TGCGCCAGCAGCCTCGAACGGGGGGCGGGAGATACGCAGTATTTT CASSLERGAGDTQYF few TRBJ2-3 15 . TRBV4-3
TGCGCCAGCAGCCAAGGCGGTCGGCTGCCCGTCCTGACTTTC CASSQGGRLPVLTF once TRBJ2-6 14 . TRBV4-3
TGTGCCAGCAGCAGAGTTAGCGGGGAGCGGTTCTTC CASSRVSGERFF . TRBJ2-1 12 TRBD2 TRBV7-3
TGTGCCAGTAGGTTCCCCTCAGGACGGGACAGAGACACCGGGGAGCTGTTTTTT CASRFPSGRDRDTGELFF . TRBJ2-2 18 TRBD1 TRBV19